This T cell receptor beta chain is from a study of OX40 agonist ivuxolimab in advanced cancers. Turning to the study itself: Cancers in dose escalation were hepatocellular, melanoma, renal cell and head and neck. Study-wide results and limits: The mean number of expanded clones was higher in CD8+ T cells than in CD4+.

The CDR3 totals 12 residues. Germline assignment: CDR1 SGHTA and CDR2 FQGNSA. Trimming cost V 11 bases and J 4 bases, with 12 bases left between them. Sequenced by immunoSEQ multiplex PCR; TCRdb stores in-frame clones only, minus some. Here the sample spans about 83,000 clones, about 88% being singletons. As concerns this clone: Its antigen is currently unknown.

The specimen was CD4+ or CD8+ T cells sorted from blood, collected in a trial of the OX40 agonist ivuxolimab. This rearrangement joins TRBV7-2 to TRBJ1-3; D ambiguous. The source of this sequence is an adult with an advanced solid tumor such as melanoma, head and neck, liver or kidney cancer. The CDR3 loop reads CAWGTPGNTIYF. The CDR3 nucleotides read TGTGCCTGGGGAACCCCCGGAAACACCATATATTTT.